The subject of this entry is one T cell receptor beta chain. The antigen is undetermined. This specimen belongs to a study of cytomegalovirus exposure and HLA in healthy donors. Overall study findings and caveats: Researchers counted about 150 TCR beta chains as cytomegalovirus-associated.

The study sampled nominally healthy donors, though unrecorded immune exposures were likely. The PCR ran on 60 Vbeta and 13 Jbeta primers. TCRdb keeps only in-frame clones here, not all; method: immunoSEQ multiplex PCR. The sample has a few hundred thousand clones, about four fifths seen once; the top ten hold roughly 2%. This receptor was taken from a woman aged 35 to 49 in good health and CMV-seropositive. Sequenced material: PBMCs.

CDR3 DNA sequence: TGTGCCAGCAGTTTTCATGGGCAGGGTGGGTGGTATTTT. It yields the protein CASSFHGQGGWYF. V is TRBV28 and J is TRBJ2-3, with D possibly being TRBD1 (5 bases). CDR3 length equals 13 residues. Germline-derived CDR1 and CDR2 are MDHEN and SYDVKM. Trimming removed 3 bases from V and 14 bases from J, with 18 bases in between. Using reference TRBV28 and TRBJ2-3 for the parts outside the CDR3, the full variable domain is DVKVTQSSRYLVKRTGEKVFLECVQDMDHENMFWYRQDPGLGLRLIYFSYDVKMKEKGDIPEGYSVSREKKERFSLILESASTNQTSMYLCASSFHGQGGWYFGPGTRLTVL.